A selection of T cell receptor beta chains follows, all from one sample in a study of cytotoxic CD8 clonotypes in ibrutinib-treated CLL. The assay was immunoSEQ multiplex PCR, and TCRdb's table has in-frame clones only and misses some. The sample lists 300,000 to 350,000 clones, about 80% occurring once. The sample was PBMCs, taken before ibrutinib treatment. The receptors originated from a human donor with chronic lymphocytic leukemia. The CDR3 runs from the conserved cysteine through the conserved F or W. The D gene is left open where the match is weak. A row's size may be missing; if present it is once, few, many or a size class.

>NA|TRBJ1-5|TRBD1|TRBV4-3
CASSLSGGGQPQHF
TGCGCCAGCAGCCTCTCAGGGGGCGGGCAGCCCCAGCATTTT
>NA|TRBJ2-5|NA|TRBV11-3
CASSLGQISGTQETQYF
TGTGCCAGCAGCTTAGGGCAGATATCGGGTACCCAAGAGACCCAGTACTTC
>NA|TRBJ2-1|TRBD2|TRBV4-3
CASRQRLAGVNEQFF
TGCGCCAGCAGGCAGCGGCTTGCGGGAGTCAATGAGCAGTTCTTC
>NA|TRBJ2-1|TRBD2|TRBV9
CASSVPIQGTSGNNEQFF
TGTGCCAGCAGCGTACCGATCCAGGGGACTAGCGGCAACAATGAGCAGTTCTTC
>NA|TRBJ1-2|NA|TRBV4-1
CASRPRTGQRNYGYTF
TGCGCCAGCAGGCCGAGAACTGGACAGCGTAACTATGGCTACACCTTC
>NA|TRBJ1-5|NA|TRBV21-1
CASSLGGDRDTRPWQPQHF
TGTGCCAGCAGCTTAGGTGGAGACCGGGACACCCGTCCTTGGCAGCCCCAGCATTTT
>few|TRBJ1-2|TRBD1|TRBV5-6
CASSLVTGTGDGYTF
TGTGCCAGCAGCTTGGTCACCGGGACAGGGGATGGCTACACCTTC
>few|TRBJ1-1|NA|TRBV2
CASRDFLNTEAFF
TGTGCCAGCAGGGATTTCCTGAACACTGAAGCTTTCTTT
>few|TRBJ2-1|TRBD2|TRBV7-8
CASSLLTSGSIEQFF
TGTGCCAGCAGCTTACTGACTAGCGGGAGCATTGAGCAGTTCTTC
>NA|TRBJ1-2|NA|TRBV7-9
CASSLGGVHYGYTF
TGTGCCAGCAGCTTGGGGGGAGTACACTATGGCTACACCTTC
>NA|TRBJ2-7|TRBD2|TRBV7-2
CASSLDVSGRLYF
TGTGCCAGCAGCTTAGATGTTAGCGGGAGATTATACTTC
>NA|TRBJ2-3|NA|TRBV28
CASDGQPSTDTQYF
TGTGCCAGTGATGGACAGCCCAGCACAGATACGCAGTATTTT
>NA|TRBJ1-1|NA|TRBV11-3
CASSLDANTEAFF
TGTGCCAGCAGCTTAGATGCCAACACTGAAGCTTTCTTT
>NA|TRBJ1-2|NA|TRBV9
CASSRTGTPRAYGYTF
TGTGCCAGCAGCAGAACCGGGACCCCCAGGGCCTATGGCTACACCTTC
>NA|TRBJ1-1|NA|TRBV4-2
CASSQRRAVEAFF
TGTGCCAGCAGCCAACGCAGGGCGGTTGAAGCTTTCTTT